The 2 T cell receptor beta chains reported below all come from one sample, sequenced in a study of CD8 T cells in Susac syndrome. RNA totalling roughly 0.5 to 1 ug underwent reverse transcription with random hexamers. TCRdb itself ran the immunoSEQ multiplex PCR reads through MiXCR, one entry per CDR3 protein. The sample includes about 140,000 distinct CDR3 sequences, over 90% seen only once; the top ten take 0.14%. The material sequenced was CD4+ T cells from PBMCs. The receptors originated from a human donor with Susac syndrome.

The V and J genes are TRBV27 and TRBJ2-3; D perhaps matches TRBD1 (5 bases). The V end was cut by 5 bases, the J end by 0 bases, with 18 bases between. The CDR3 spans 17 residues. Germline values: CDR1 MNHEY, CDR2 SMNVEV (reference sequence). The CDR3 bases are TGTGCCAGCAGTCTGAGGCTCACAGGCTTCAGCACAGATACGCAGTATTTT. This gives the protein CASSLRLTGFSTDTQYF.

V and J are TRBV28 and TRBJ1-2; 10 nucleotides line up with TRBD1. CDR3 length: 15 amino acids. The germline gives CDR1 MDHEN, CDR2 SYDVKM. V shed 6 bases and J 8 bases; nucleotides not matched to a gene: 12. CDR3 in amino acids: CASSSPGQGPGGYTF. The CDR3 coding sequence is TGTGCCAGCAGCTCTCCGGGACAGGGGCCGGGGGGCTACACCTTC.